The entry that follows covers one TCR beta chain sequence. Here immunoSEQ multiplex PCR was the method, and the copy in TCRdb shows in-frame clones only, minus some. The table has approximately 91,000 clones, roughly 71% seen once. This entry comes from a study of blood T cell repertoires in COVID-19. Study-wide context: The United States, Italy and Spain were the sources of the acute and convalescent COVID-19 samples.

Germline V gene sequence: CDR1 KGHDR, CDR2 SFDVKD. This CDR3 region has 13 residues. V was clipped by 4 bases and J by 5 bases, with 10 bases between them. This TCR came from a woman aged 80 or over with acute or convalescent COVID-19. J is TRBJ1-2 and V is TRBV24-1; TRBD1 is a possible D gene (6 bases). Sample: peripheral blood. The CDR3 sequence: CATSDLGQYGYTF. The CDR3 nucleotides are TGTGCCACCAGTGACCTAGGACAGTATGGCTACACCTTC.